Listed here are 24 T cell receptor beta chains from one sample, sequenced in a study of CD8+ T cells in alopecia areata. Described treatment: oral pan-JAK inhibitor, 5-10 mg twice daily. The sequencing template was cDNA reverse transcribed from extracted RNA. Profiled with immunoSEQ multiplex PCR; TCRdb holds only in-frame clones, not every one. Counted here are under 200,000 clones, roughly 60% occurring once; the ten biggest clones make up 14%. The starting material was CD4+ T cells sorted from blood, obtained at week 24, from a patient treated with tofacitinib. Receptors were obtained from a human donor with alopecia areata.

The J gene is TRBJ2-3, the V gene TRBV7-2; D is possibly TRBD1 (5 bases). CDR3 length: 17 amino acids. The germline V gene has CDR1 SGHTA and CDR2 FQGNSA. V was clipped by 5 bases and J by 6 bases, with 24 bases between them. The CDR3 region is CASSPRAGPKGWDTQYF. In DNA form, the CDR3 reads TGTGCCAGCAGCCCCAGAGCCGGCCCCAAGGGGTGGGATACGCAGTATTTT.

The chain couples TRBV5-1 to TRBJ2-7; D is uncertain. Trimming pared 4 bases from V and 0 bases from J, leaving 2 bases between. This CDR3 has 11 residues. Germline V gene sequence: CDR1 SGHRS, CDR2 YFSETQ. DNA of the CDR3: TGCGCCAGCAGCAACTCCTACGAGCAGTACTTC. This gives the protein CASSNSYEQYF. Full variable domain (outside the CDR3, taken from reference TRBV5-1 and TRBJ2-7): KAGVTQTPRYLIKTRGQQVTLSCSPISGHRSVSWYQQTPGQGLQFLFEYFSETQRNKGNFPGRFSGRQFSNSRSEMNVSTLELGDSALYLCASSNSYEQYFGPGTRLTVT.

The chain is built from TRBV9 and TRBJ2-2, with D perhaps assigned TRBD1 or TRBD2 (6 bases each). The V and J ends lost 0 bases and 2 bases respectively, with 11 bases between them. Germline V lookup: CDR1 SGDLS, CDR2 YYNGEE. The CDR3 spans 16 residues. CDR3 coding DNA: TGTGCCAGCAGCGTAGGGATCGGGGGCAACACCGGGGAGCTGTTTTTT. This gives the protein CASSVGIGGNTGELFF.

The chain has TRBV7-9 and TRBJ2-7; TRBD1 matches at 7 bases. Germline loops: CDR1 SEHNR, CDR2 FQNEAQ (reference sequence). V lost 5 bases, J lost 2 bases, and 6 bases stayed unmatched. This CDR3 has 14 residues. Here the CDR3 reads CASSPTRGTYEQYF. CDR3 coding DNA: TGTGCCAGCAGCCCGACCAGGGGGACCTACGAGCAGTACTTC.

This clone was seen just once. This chain connects TRBV2 to TRBJ1-2; 10 bases line up with TRBD1. The CDR3 has 17 residues. Germline V gene data show CDR1 as SNHLY and CDR2 as FYNNEI. Germline trimming cut 2 bases from V and 4 bases from J; bases unmatched to any gene: 10. CDR3 sequence reads: CASSERGGRDRGYGYTF. The CDR3 nucleotides are TGTGCCAGCAGTGAACGAGGCGGAAGGGACAGGGGCTATGGCTACACCTTC.

This clone has just a few counts. The CDR3 bases are TGTGCCAGTAGGTGGACAGCAAACAATGAGCAGTTCTTC. It yields the protein CASRWTANNEQFF. The rearrangement links TRBV19 to TRBJ2-1, with D perhaps TRBD1 (6 bases). Looked up from germline, CDR1 is LNHDA and CDR2 is SQIVND (reference sequence). Trimming cost V 6 bases and J 5 bases, with 11 bases left between them. CDR3 size: 13 residues.

This clone was picked up a small number of times. This chain uses TRBV27 with TRBJ1-6, with no clear D. The ends were cut back, 4 bases at V and 6 bases at J, with 16 bases in the middle. Germline lookup yields CDR1 MNHEY and CDR2 SMNVEV (reference sequence). The CDR3 is made up of 16 amino acids. The CDR3 region has the DNA TGTGCCAGCAGTTCCCCGGTTTACGGGGTTAATTCACCCCTCCACTTT. Protein sequence: CASSSPVYGVNSPLHF.

This clone came up a few times. The chain employs TRBV9 and TRBJ1-3; TRBD1 is a possible D gene (5 bases). The V end lost 4 bases, the J end lost 0 bases, and 11 bases lay between the germline ends. CDR1 is SGDLS and CDR2 is YYNGEE in the germline V gene. This CDR3 comprises 15 residues. The CDR3 spells CASSPGPGSGNTIYF. The CDR3 DNA is TGTGCCAGCAGCCCGGGACCGGGCTCTGGAAACACCATATATTTT. Complete variable domain (other parts from reference TRBV9 and TRBJ1-3): DSGVTQTPKHLITATGQRVTLRCSPRSGDLSVYWYQQSLDQGLQFLIQYYNGEERAKGNILERFSAQQFPDLHSELNLSSLELGDSALYFCASSPGPGSGNTIYFGEGSWLTVV.

This rearrangement joins TRBV29-1 to TRBJ1-1; no clear D gene. CDR3 size: 14 residues. V lost 8 bases, J lost 1 base, and 17 bases lay in between. Germline V gene sequence: CDR1 SQVTM, CDR2 ANQGSEA. The CDR3 here is CSIVSPTKNTEAFF. In nucleotides, the CDR3 is TGCAGCATCGTTTCCCCGACAAAGAACACTGAAGCTTTCTTT.

This clone occurred a few times. The chain employs TRBV30 and TRBJ1-2; 8 positions match TRBD1. CDR1 is GTSNPN and CDR2 is SVGIG in the germline V gene (reference sequence). V dropped 6 bases and J dropped 4; count of bases not matched to a gene: 16. The CDR3 runs 16 residues. CDR3 sequence reads: CACPKTGARGGYGYTF. The CDR3 coding sequence is TGTGCCTGTCCCAAGACAGGGGCGCGAGGTGGCTATGGCTACACCTTC.

This clone has more than one count but fewer than ten. This sequence joins TRBV19 and TRBJ2-1, with unresolved D. This CDR3 comprises 13 residues. V dropped 5 bases and J dropped 5 bases, with 10 bases sitting between them. Germline V lookup: CDR1 LNHDA, CDR2 SQIVND (reference sequence). The CDR3 sequence is CASSFLGDNEQFF. CDR3 sequence (DNA): TGTGCCAGTAGTTTTCTAGGAGACAATGAGCAGTTCTTC.

The rearrangement links TRBV5-4 to TRBJ1-6; no clear D gene. Between the trimmed V and J ends, which lost 3 bases and 8 bases, there was a span of 9 bases. The CDR3 spans 13 residues. CDR1 is SGHNT and CDR2 is YYREEE in the germline V gene (reference sequence). CDR3 DNA: TGTGCCAGCAGCTCCCTTGGGGATTCACCCCTCCACTTT. Amino acid sequence: CASSSLGDSPLHF.

V gene TRBV29-1 combines with J gene TRBJ1-2, with unresolved D. Germline V gene data show CDR1 as SQVTM and CDR2 as ANQGSEA. The CDR3 has 14 residues. V was pared by 1 base and J by 3 bases, with 12 bases between. CDR3 residues: CSVEVQGTDYGYTF. The DNA for the CDR3 is TGCAGCGTTGAAGTTCAAGGTACCGACTATGGCTACACCTTC.

This clone has a single count. CDR3: CASRQSGGRNEQFF. For the CDR3, the DNA is TGTGCCAGCAGACAGAGCGGGGGACGGAATGAGCAGTTCTTC. The V call is TRBV28, the J call TRBJ2-1; 8 bases align to TRBD2. The ends lost 6 bases at V and 7 bases at J; junction bases unmatched: 8. This CDR3 is 14 amino acids long. Germline V gene sequence: CDR1 MDHEN, CDR2 SYDVKM.

CDR3 sequence: CATGTSGIYEQYF. CDR3 nucleotide sequence: TGTGCCACCGGGACTAGCGGGATCTACGAGCAGTACTTC. V gene TRBV30 combines with J gene TRBJ2-7; 13 bases are a match to TRBD2. The CDR3 extends over 13 amino acids. CDR1 GTSNPN and CDR2 SVGIG come from the germline V gene (reference sequence). Germline trimming cut 8 bases from V and 3 bases from J; bases unmatched to any gene: 4.

The V and J genes are TRBV6-6 and TRBJ1-2; perhaps TRBD1 as D (5 bases). This CDR3 spans 14 amino acids. Trimming shortened V by 7 bases and J by 1 base, and 13 bases separated the two germline ends. The germline V gene encodes CDR1 MNHNY and CDR2 SVGAGI (reference sequence). CDR3 DNA sequence: TGTGCCAGCACGGCAGGGCCCTATAACTATGGCTACACCTTC. Amino acid sequence: CASTAGPYNYGYTF.

To note about this clone: Other DNA variants within this sample encode the same CDR3. This rearrangement joins TRBV7-9 to TRBJ1-5; D may be TRBD1 (6 bases). Trimming cost V 2 bases and J 1 base, with 9 bases left between them. The germline CDR1 and CDR2 sequences are SEHNR and FQNEAQ (reference sequence). The CDR3 consists of 15 residues. The CDR3 is CASSLSGQSNQPQHF. The CDR3 bases are TGTGCCAGCAGCTTAAGCGGACAGAGCAATCAGCCCCAGCATTTT.

The rearrangement uses TRBV12-5 and TRBJ1-6; D is ambiguous. Germline V gives CDR1 LGHNT, CDR2 FRNRAP. The CDR3 covers 13 residues. V was cut by 6 bases and J by 0 bases, with 3 bases left in between. The CDR3 coding sequence is TGTGCTAGTGGCAGCTCCTATAATTCACCCCTCCACTTT. Translated, it gives CASGSSYNSPLHF.

The genes are TRBV30 and TRBJ2-5; TRBD1 matches at 7 bases. Germline assignment: CDR1 GTSNPN and CDR2 SVGIG (reference sequence). The CDR3 extends over 12 amino acids. V trimming: 5 bases; J trimming: 4 bases; junction bases outside the gene matches: 4. CDR3 sequence: CAWSRQGETQYF. CDR3 coding DNA: TGTGCCTGGTCCCGACAGGGAGAGACCCAGTACTTC.

The chain is built from TRBV25-1 and TRBJ2-1; no clear D gene. The germline CDR1 and CDR2 sequences are MGHDK and SYGVNS. Trimming took off 4 bases at V and 1 base at J, with 11 bases between the two ends. The CDR3 consists of 15 residues. The CDR3 protein is CASSGRQGSYNEQFF. For the CDR3, the DNA is TGTGCCAGCAGTGGGCGACAAGGATCCTACAATGAGCAGTTCTTC.

This clone was found a few times. The J gene is TRBJ2-3, the V gene TRBV11-2; the match to TRBD2 covers 8 bases. This CDR3 is 16 amino acids long. The germline V gene has CDR1 SGHAT and CDR2 FQNNGV. The V and J ends lost 2 bases and 1 base, in that order; junction bases with no gene match: 5. CDR3: CASSLMSGGGTDTQYF. CDR3 nucleotides: TGTGCCAGCAGCTTAATGAGCGGGGGAGGCACAGATACGCAGTATTTT.

The chain is built from TRBV4-2 and TRBJ2-3; 9 bases map to TRBD2. After removal of 1 base from V and 1 base from J, the junction contained 12 bases not matched to a gene. Looked up from germline, CDR1 is LGHNA and CDR2 is YNFKEQ. The CDR3 consists of 19 residues. Written as DNA, the CDR3 is TGTGCCAGCAGCCAAGTCGTAATGGCGGGGGGGCGGGGCACAGATACGCAGTATTTT. This codes for CASSQVVMAGGRGTDTQYF.

This chain connects TRBV2 to TRBJ2-1; D gene ambiguous. The germline V and J ends were trimmed by 8 bases and 7 bases, with 15 bases remaining between them. CDR3 size: 13 residues. Germline loops: CDR1 SNHLY, CDR2 FYNNEI. Here the CDR3 DNA reads TGTGCCAGCGACATAGGGCCTATGAATGAGCAGTTCTTC. Its protein product is CASDIGPMNEQFF.

V usage is TRBV5-1 and J usage is TRBJ1-4; 12 positions agree with TRBD1. The ends lost 1 base at V and 4 bases at J; junction bases unmatched: 11. The CDR3 covers 19 residues. Germline V CDR1 and CDR2: SGHRS, YFSETQ. Here the CDR3 DNA reads TGCGCCAGCAGCTTGCTCACTCCGGGACAGGGGGCTGGTAATGAAAAACTGTTTTTT. Translating it yields CASSLLTPGQGAGNEKLFF.